The TCR beta chain under discussion was sequenced for a study of blood T cell repertoires in COVID-19. Across the whole study: COVID-19 samples, acute and convalescent, were from the United States, Italy and Spain.

Original processing notes: Using reference gene primer amplification, nucleated cell counts were estimated. Produced via immunoSEQ multiplex PCR; TCRdb's table is partial and in-frame only. The V and J calls and clone size were taken over from that table, and D and trimming were inferred from the DNA. The repertoire holds 93,000 or so clones, approximately 84% seen once, with approximately 12% in the top ten. The CDR3 runs to 16 residues. Germline CDR1 and CDR2: SGHTA and FQGNSA. Trimming removed 2 bases at V and 6 bases at J, with 17 bases between. The sequenced sample consisted of peripheral blood. The sequence came from a human donor in a cohort sampled during active COVID-19. The genes are TRBV7-2 and TRBJ2-1; D may be TRBD1 (5 bases). The chain's CDR3 is CASSLMFRRGANEQFF. DNA for the CDR3: TGTGCCAGCAGCTTAATGTTCCGTCGTGGGGCCAATGAGCAGTTCTTC. The whole variable domain, remainder taken from reference TRBV7-2 and TRBJ2-1, is GAGVSQSPSNKVTEKGKDVELRCDPISGHTALYWYRQSLGQGLEFLIYFQGNSAPDKSGLPSDRFSAERTGGSVSTLTIQRTQQEDSAVYLCASSLMFRRGANEQFFGPGTRLTVL.